The T cell receptor beta chain under discussion was sequenced for a study of blood T cell repertoires in COVID-19. This clone was found a few times. Exposed participants came across a COVID-19 case within 2 weeks before study entry. The CDR3 spans 16 residues. Per germline, CDR1 LGHNA and CDR2 YNFKEQ. V was clipped by 1 base and J by 2 bases, with 12 bases between them. The assay was immunoSEQ multiplex PCR, and TCRdb's table has in-frame clones only and misses some. This sample yields approximately 250,000 clones, of which 91% are seen a single time; 2.5% to 3% belongs to the top ten. The rearrangement links TRBV4-2 to TRBJ1-3, with D possibly TRBD1 on 5 matching bases. The sequence came from a man aged 35-49 years who had been exposed to COVID-19. The sequenced material came from PBMCs or T cells enriched from blood (not recorded which). As DNA, the CDR3 is TGTGCCAGCAGCCAAGTCGTCACGACAGCTGGAAACACCATATATTTT. The encoded protein is CASSQVVTTAGNTIYF.